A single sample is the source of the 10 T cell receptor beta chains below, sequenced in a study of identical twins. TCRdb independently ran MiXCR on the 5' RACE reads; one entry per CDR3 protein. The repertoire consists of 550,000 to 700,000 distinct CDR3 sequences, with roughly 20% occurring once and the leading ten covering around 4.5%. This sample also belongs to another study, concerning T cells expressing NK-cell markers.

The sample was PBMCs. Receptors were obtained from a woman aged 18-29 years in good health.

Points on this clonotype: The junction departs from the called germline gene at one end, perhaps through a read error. As DNA, the CDR3 is TGCGCCAGCAGACAAGGGGAGTCCTACGAGCAGTACTTC. Protein product: CASRQGESYEQYF. J is TRBJ2-7 and V is TRBV4-3; D may be TRBD1 or TRBD2 (5 bases each). This CDR3 has 13 amino acids. Looked up from germline, CDR1 is LGHNA and CDR2 is YSLEER.

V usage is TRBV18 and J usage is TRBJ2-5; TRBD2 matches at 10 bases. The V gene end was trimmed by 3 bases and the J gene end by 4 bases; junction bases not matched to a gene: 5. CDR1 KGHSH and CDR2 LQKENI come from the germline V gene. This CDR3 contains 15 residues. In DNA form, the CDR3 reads TGTGCCAGCTCACCGAGCGGGGGGGCCCGAGAGACCCAGTACTTC. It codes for CASSPSGGARETQYF.

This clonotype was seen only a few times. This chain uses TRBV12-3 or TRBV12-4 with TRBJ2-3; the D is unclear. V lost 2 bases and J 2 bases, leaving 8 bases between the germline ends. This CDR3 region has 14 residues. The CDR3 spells CASSLQPPTDTQYF. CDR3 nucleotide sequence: TGTGCCAGCAGTTTACAACCACCCACAGATACGCAGTATTTT.

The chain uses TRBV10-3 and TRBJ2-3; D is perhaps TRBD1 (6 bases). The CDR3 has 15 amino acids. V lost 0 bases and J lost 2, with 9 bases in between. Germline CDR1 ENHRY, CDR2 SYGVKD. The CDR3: CAISESGANTDTQYF. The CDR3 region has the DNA TGTGCCATCAGTGAGTCGGGGGCCAACACAGATACGCAGTATTTT.

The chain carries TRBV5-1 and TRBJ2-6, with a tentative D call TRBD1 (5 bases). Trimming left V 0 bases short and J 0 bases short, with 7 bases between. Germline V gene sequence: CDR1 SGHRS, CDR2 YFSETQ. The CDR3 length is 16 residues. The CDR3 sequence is CASSLVQASGANVLTF. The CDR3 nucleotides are TGCGCCAGCAGCTTGGTACAGGCCTCTGGGGCCAACGTCCTGACTTTC.

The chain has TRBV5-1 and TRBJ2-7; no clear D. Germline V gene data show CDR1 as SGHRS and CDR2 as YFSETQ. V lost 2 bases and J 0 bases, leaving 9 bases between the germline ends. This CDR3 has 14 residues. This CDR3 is CASSLSTNSYEQYF. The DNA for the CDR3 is TGCGCCAGCAGCTTAAGTACAAACTCCTACGAGCAGTACTTC.

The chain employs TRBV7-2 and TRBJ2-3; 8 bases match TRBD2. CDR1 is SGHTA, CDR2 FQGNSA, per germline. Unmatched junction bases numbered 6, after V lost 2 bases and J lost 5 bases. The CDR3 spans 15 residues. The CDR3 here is CASSLWLAGGDTQYF. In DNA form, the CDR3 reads TGTGCCAGCAGCTTATGGCTAGCGGGCGGAGATACGCAGTATTTT.

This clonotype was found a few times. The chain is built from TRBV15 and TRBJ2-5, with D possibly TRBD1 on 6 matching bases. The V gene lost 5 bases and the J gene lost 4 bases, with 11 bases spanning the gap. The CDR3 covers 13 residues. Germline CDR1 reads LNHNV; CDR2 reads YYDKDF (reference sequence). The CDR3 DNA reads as TGTGCCACCAGCCCTAGAGGGGGAGAGACCCAGTACTTC. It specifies CATSPRGGETQYF.

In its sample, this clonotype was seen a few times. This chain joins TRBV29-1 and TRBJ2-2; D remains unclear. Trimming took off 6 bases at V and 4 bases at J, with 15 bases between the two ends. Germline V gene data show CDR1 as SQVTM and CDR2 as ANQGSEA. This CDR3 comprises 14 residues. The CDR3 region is CSVLLMSPTGELFF. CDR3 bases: TGCAGCGTCCTACTGATGTCCCCCACCGGGGAGCTGTTTTTT.

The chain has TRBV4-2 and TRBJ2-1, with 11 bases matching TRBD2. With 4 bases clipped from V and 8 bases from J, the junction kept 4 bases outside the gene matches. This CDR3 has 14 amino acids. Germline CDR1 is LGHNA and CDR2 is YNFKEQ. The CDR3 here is CASSPLAGVDEQFF. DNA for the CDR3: TGTGCCAGCAGCCCACTAGCGGGGGTCGATGAGCAGTTCTTC.